Following are 19 T cell receptor beta chains from one sample sequenced in a study of blood T cell repertoires in COVID-19. TCRdb's copy holds only in-frame clones and misses some; the assay was immunoSEQ multiplex PCR. This sample carries a few hundred thousand clones, around 84% of them seen once, and the ten largest clones take 5% to 8%. Sequenced sample: PBMCs or T cells enriched from blood (not recorded which). These receptors came from a woman in her fifties or sixties who had been exposed to COVID-19.

The chain carries TRBV15 and TRBJ1-1, with no clear D. Trimming stripped 5 bases from V and 1 base from J, with 11 bases between. Germline loops: CDR1 LNHNV, CDR2 YYDKDF (reference sequence). This CDR3 comprises 14 residues. CDR3 sequence: CATSSRSSNTEAFF. The CDR3 bases are TGTGCCACCAGCTCTAGAAGTTCGAACACTGAAGCTTTCTTT.

This rearrangement joins TRBV2 to TRBJ1-3; D unclear. This CDR3 spans 15 amino acids. Per germline, CDR1 SNHLY and CDR2 FYNNEI. V was pared by 5 bases and J by 0 bases, with 11 bases between. CDR3 region: CASSPNGLSGNTIYF. The DNA of the CDR3 is TGTGCCAGCAGTCCTAATGGTCTCTCTGGAAACACCATATATTTT.

The genes are TRBV3-1 (or the pseudogene TRBV3-2) and TRBJ2-7; D is ambiguous. With 0 bases removed from V and 5 bases from J, the gap between germline ends came to 14 bases. The V gene's germline CDR1 is LGHDT and CDR2 YNNKEL (reference sequence). The CDR3 extends over 15 amino acids. The CDR3 loop reads CASSQDSWHSNEQYF. The CDR3 DNA follows: TGTGCCAGCAGCCAAGACTCGTGGCACAGCAACGAGCAGTACTTC.

J is TRBJ1-6 and V is TRBV13; the D is unclear. The CDR3 contains 17 residues. The germline CDR1 and CDR2 sequences are PRHDT and FYEKMQ (reference sequence). Trimming pared 0 bases from V and 0 bases from J, leaving 9 bases between. The CDR3 DNA reads TGTGCCAGCAGCTTAGGCGCTTTGGCCTCCTATAATTCACCCCTCCACTTT. Its translation: CASSLGALASYNSPLHF.

This sequence joins TRBV9 and TRBJ2-3; D possibly corresponds to TRBD2 (6 bases). Trimming took off 2 bases at V and 6 bases at J, with 10 bases between the two ends. The CDR3 loop spans 13 amino acids. The germline gives CDR1 SGDLS, CDR2 YYNGEE. The CDR3: CASSVGGEDTQYF. The DNA of the CDR3 is TGTGCCAGCAGCGTTGGAGGGGAGGATACGCAGTATTTT.

J is TRBJ2-3 and V is TRBV25-1; D remains ambiguous. The CDR3 spans 16 residues. The ends were cut back, 1 base at V and 4 bases at J, with 15 bases in the middle. CDR1 MGHDK and CDR2 SYGVNS come from the germline V gene. The CDR3 DNA reads TGTGCCAGCAGTGAATGGAGCGCCGGGTGGGCAGATACGCAGTATTTT. This translates into CASSEWSAGWADTQYF.

This clone was found once. The chain has TRBV11-2 and TRBJ1-2, with D possibly being TRBD1 (6 bases). Trimming pared 1 base from V and 6 bases from J, leaving 9 bases between. CDR1 and CDR2 from the germline V gene are SGHAT and FQNNGV. This CDR3 is built from 13 residues. CDR3 nucleotide sequence: TGTGCCAGCAGCTTAGGGGACACAGATGGCTACACCTTC. Residues: CASSLGDTDGYTF.

The rearrangement uses TRBV27 and TRBJ2-7, with TRBD1 identical over 8 bases. Germline trimming cut 5 bases from V and 6 bases from J; bases unmatched to any gene: 12. Per germline, CDR1 MNHEY and CDR2 SMNVEV (reference sequence). This CDR3 spans 15 amino acids. The CDR3 protein is CASSPRNRGAGEQYF. CDR3 in DNA: TGTGCCAGCAGTCCGAGGAACAGGGGGGCCGGCGAGCAGTACTTC.

This rearrangement joins TRBV7-9 to TRBJ1-4; D is possibly TRBD1 (5 bases). The germline gives CDR1 SEHNR, CDR2 FQNEAQ (reference sequence). The V end lost 3 bases, the J end lost 8 bases, and 13 bases lay between the germline ends. This CDR3 is 14 amino acids long. This chain's CDR3 is CASSFGSGHEKLFF. Here the CDR3 DNA reads TGTGCCAGCAGCTTTGGGTCAGGGCACGAAAAACTGTTTTTT.

This clone showed up just once. V usage is TRBV11-2 and J usage is TRBJ1-1, with 9 bases lining up with TRBD1. Germline-derived CDR1 and CDR2 are SGHAT and FQNNGV. The CDR3 loop spans 15 amino acids. Trimming cost V 5 bases and J 7 bases; bases outside gene matches: 11. CDR3 residues: CASSHRDRVAIEAFF. CDR3 in DNA: TGTGCCAGCAGCCACCGGGACAGGGTAGCTATTGAAGCTTTCTTT. Together with reference TRBV11-2 and TRBJ1-1, the CDR3 gives the full variable domain: EAGVAQSPRYKIIEKRQSVAFWCNPISGHATLYWYQQILGQGPKLLIQFQNNGVVDDSQLPKDRFSAERLKGVDSTLKIQPAKLEDSAVYLCASSHRDRVAIEAFFGQGTRLTVV.

V usage is TRBV5-1 and J usage is TRBJ1-4, with D perhaps matching TRBD1 (5 bases). This CDR3 region has 15 residues. The germline V and J ends were trimmed by 0 bases and 8 bases, with 14 bases remaining between them. Per the germline V gene, CDR1 is SGHRS and CDR2 is YFSETQ. CDR3 sequence: CASSLEGQGSEKLFF. CDR3 sequence (DNA): TGCGCCAGCAGCTTGGAGGGGCAGGGATCCGAAAAACTGTTTTTT.

The V gene is TRBV7-9, the J gene TRBJ1-1; 8 bases are a match to TRBD1. The J segment lost 5 bases and the V segment lost 2 bases, leaving 10 bases of the junction unmatched. The CDR3 extends over 16 amino acids. Looked up from germline, CDR1 is SEHNR and CDR2 is FQNEAQ (reference sequence). CDR3 sequence reads: CASSLYGTGGGTEAFF. The CDR3 region has the DNA TGTGCCAGCAGCTTATACGGGACAGGTGGGGGGACTGAAGCTTTCTTT.

This chain connects TRBV27 to TRBJ2-7, with 7 bases lining up with TRBD1. The V gene's germline CDR1 is MNHEY and CDR2 SMNVEV (reference sequence). This CDR3 spans 14 amino acids. V lost 2 bases to trimming and J lost 6 bases; unmatched junction nucleotides: 7. The CDR3 spells CASSLKGQGVEQYF. The CDR3 DNA is TGTGCCAGCAGTTTAAAGGGTCAGGGGGTCGAGCAGTACTTC.

The chain has TRBV7-8 and TRBJ2-1; maybe TRBD2 (6 bases). The CDR3 covers 16 residues. The V gene lost 5 bases and the J gene lost 0 bases, with 14 bases spanning the gap. Germline-derived CDR1 and CDR2 are SGHVS and FQNEAQ. CDR3 amino acids: CASSNHRGNSYNEQFF. CDR3 sequence (DNA): TGTGCCAGCAGCAACCACCGGGGGAACTCCTACAATGAGCAGTTCTTC.

The J gene is TRBJ2-5, the V gene TRBV7-2; the D gene is possibly TRBD2 (6 bases). Germline CDR1 reads SGHTA; CDR2 reads FQGNSA. The CDR3 is 16 residues long. Trimming shortened V by 5 bases and J by 4 bases, and 20 bases separated the two germline ends. DNA of the CDR3: TGTGCCAGCAGCCCTCGAAGGGGAGGAGGAGGAGAGACCCAGTACTTC. Encoded protein: CASSPRRGGGGETQYF. The full variable domain, its missing parts supplied by reference TRBV7-2 and TRBJ2-5, is GAGVSQSPSNKVTEKGKDVELRCDPISGHTALYWYRQSLGQGLEFLIYFQGNSAPDKSGLPSDRFSAERTGGSVSTLTIQRTQQEDSAVYLCASSPRRGGGGETQYFGPGTRLLVL.

The rearrangement joins TRBV2 to TRBJ1-4; 7 bases are shared with TRBD1. CDR1 and CDR2 (germline): SNHLY, FYNNEI. Losses at the gene ends were 6 bases for V and 4 bases for J; bases not matched to a gene: 5. This CDR3 has 14 residues. This CDR3 is CASRDRFYNEKLFF. In DNA, the CDR3 is TGTGCCAGCAGGGACAGGTTTTATAATGAAAAACTGTTTTTT. The full variable domain, in which reference TRBV2 and TRBJ1-4 provide the parts outside the CDR3, is EPEVTQTPSHQVTQMGQEVILRCVPISNHLYFYWYRQILGQKVEFLVSFYNNEISEKSEIFDDQFSVERPDGSNFTLKIRSTKLEDSAMYFCASRDRFYNEKLFFGSGTQLSVL.

The chain combines TRBV27 with TRBJ1-1; maybe TRBD1 (6 bases). The V gene's germline CDR1 is MNHEY and CDR2 SMNVEV (reference sequence). V lost 0 bases and J 10 bases, leaving 12 bases between the germline ends. This CDR3 contains 13 residues. In nucleotides, the CDR3 is TGTGCCAGCAGTTTATCGGGGGGGCGACCAGCTTTCTTT. Encoded protein: CASSLSGGRPAFF.

The gene calls are TRBV5-1 and TRBJ2-7; 7 nucleotides align to TRBD1. After removal of 0 bases from V and 4 bases from J, the junction contained 7 bases not matched to a gene. There are 15 residues in the CDR3. The V gene's germline CDR1 is SGHRS and CDR2 YFSETQ. CDR3 in DNA: TGCGCCAGCAGCTTGGGACAGGGATTTGGATACGAGCAGTACTTC. Protein: CASSLGQGFGYEQYF.

Here the CDR3 DNA reads TGTGCCAGCTCACTCAGCCCTCCGAACAGGGATACCTACGAGCAGTACTTC. It codes for CASSLSPPNRDTYEQYF. This rearrangement joins TRBV18 to TRBJ2-7, with D possibly being TRBD1 (6 bases). V was pared by 4 bases and J by 2 bases, with 21 bases between. Germline V gene lookup returns CDR1 KGHSH and CDR2 LQKENI. The CDR3 contains 17 residues.